This TCR beta chain was captured in a study of shared clonotypes between healthy human individuals. Deletions cut 4 bases from V and 4 bases from J, with 12 bases between. Germline values: CDR1 SGHDT, CDR2 YYEEEE. The CDR3 loop spans 13 amino acids. CD45RO-negative CD8 cells positively selected for CCR7 made up the naive population, which excluded terminally differentiated effector memory CD45RA+ cells. TCRdb's table, derived via immunoSEQ multiplex PCR, lists solely in-frame clones and lacks some. The top ten clones hold less than 1.5% of a sample with roughly 1,800,000 clones, approximately 94% of them seen once.

Source material: naive CD8+ T cells sorted from blood. The genes are TRBV5-6 and TRBJ2-7; TRBD2 is a possible D gene (5 bases). This clonotype was obtained from a man aged 18 to 29 in good health. The CDR3 coding sequence is TGTGCCAGCAGCCCAGATTCGGGGTACGAGCAGTACTTC. Encoded protein: CASSPDSGYEQYF.